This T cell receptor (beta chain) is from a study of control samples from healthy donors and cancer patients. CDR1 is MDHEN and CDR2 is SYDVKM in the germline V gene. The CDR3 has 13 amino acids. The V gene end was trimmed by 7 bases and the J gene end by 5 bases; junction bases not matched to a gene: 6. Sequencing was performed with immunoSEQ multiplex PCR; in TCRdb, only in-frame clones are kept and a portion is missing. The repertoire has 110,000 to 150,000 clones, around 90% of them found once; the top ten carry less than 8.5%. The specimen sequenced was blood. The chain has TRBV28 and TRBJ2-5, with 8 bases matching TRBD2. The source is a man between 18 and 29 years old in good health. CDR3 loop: CASTAGGQETQYF. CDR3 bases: TGTGCCAGCACCGCGGGGGGTCAGGAGACCCAGTACTTC.